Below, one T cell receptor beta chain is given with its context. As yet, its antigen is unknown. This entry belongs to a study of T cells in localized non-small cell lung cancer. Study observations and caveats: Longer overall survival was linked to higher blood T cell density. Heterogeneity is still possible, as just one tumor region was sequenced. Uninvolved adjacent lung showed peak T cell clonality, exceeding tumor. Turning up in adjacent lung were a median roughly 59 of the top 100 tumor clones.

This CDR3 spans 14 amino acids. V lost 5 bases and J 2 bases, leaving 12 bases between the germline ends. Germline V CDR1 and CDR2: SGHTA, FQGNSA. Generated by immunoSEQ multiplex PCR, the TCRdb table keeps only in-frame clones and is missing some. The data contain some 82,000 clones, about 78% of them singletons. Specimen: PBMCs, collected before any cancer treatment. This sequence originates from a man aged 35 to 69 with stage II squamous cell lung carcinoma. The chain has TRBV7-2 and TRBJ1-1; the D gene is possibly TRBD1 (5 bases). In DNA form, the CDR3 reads TGTGCCAGCAGCCCGGGACCAGCCAACACTGAAGCTTTCTTT. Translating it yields CASSPGPANTEAFF.